The T cell receptor beta chain described here comes from a study of molecular identifiers for immune sequencing clone quantification. Findings and caveats of the study: Single-cell amounts of spiked Jurkat TCR RNA were reportedly detectable among 950,000 to 1,000,000 naive cells.

Each CDR3 protein is one row after TCRdb ran MiXCR on the PCR reads. The sample lists approximately 630,000 distinct CDR3 sequences, about 25% occurring once. CDR3 length equals 16 residues. The V and J ends lost 4 bases and 5 bases respectively, with 22 bases between them. The germline CDR1 and CDR2 sequences are SGHRS and YFSETQ. This clonotype occurred many times. Its antigen is undetermined. The TCR comes from a human donor in good health. Some libraries in this study had Jurkat cell RNA spiked in. The sequenced material came from naive CD8+ T cells from blood, with Jurkat cell RNA spiked in. The subset denotes: FACS-sorted CD8+CD4-CCR7+CD45RA+ naive T cells. The chain employs TRBV5-1 and TRBJ2-7, with D maybe TRBD1 (5 bases). The DNA of the CDR3 is TGCGCCAGCAGCCCCGGAAGGGGTCCTAGGGGTCACGAGCAGTACTTC. It is translated as CASSPGRGPRGHEQYF.